The 15 T cell receptor beta chains below come from one sample, sequenced in a study of blood T cell repertoires in COVID-19. Assay used: immunoSEQ multiplex PCR; TCRdb lists only in-frame clones, some missing. The sample includes over 60,000 clones, under 95% of them seen just once. The sample consisted of peripheral blood. These receptors all come from a man in his sixties with acute or convalescent COVID-19.

The genes are TRBV4-2 and TRBJ2-3; 16 nucleotides match TRBD2. The CDR3 has 20 residues. V dropped 0 bases and J dropped 2; count of bases not matched to a gene: 8. CDR1 LGHNA and CDR2 YNFKEQ come from the germline V gene. This chain's CDR3 is CASSQDSGLAGGLPTDTQYF. The CDR3, as DNA: TGTGCCAGCAGCCAAGATTCGGGACTAGCGGGGGGGCTCCCCACAGATACGCAGTATTTT.

The chain recombines TRBV29-1 with TRBJ1-2; possible D gene TRBD1, 5 bases. In germline, CDR1 is SQVTM, CDR2 ANQGSEA. The CDR3 is 12 residues long. V gave up 6 bases and J gave up 3 bases, with 11 bases separating them. CDR3 sequence: CSVARDYYGYTF. The CDR3 nucleotides are TGCAGCGTAGCAAGGGACTACTATGGCTACACCTTC.

The genes are TRBV5-5 and TRBJ2-7; weak D call: TRBD1 (6 bases). Trimming removed 4 bases from V and 3 bases from J, with 17 bases in between. CDR1 SGHKS and CDR2 YYEKEE come from the germline V gene (reference sequence). This CDR3 is 15 amino acids long. This CDR3 reads CASSLGDNYDYEQYF. In DNA, the CDR3 is TGTGCCAGCAGCCTTGGGGACAATTATGACTACGAGCAGTACTTC. The full variable domain, rest sourced from reference TRBV5-5 and TRBJ2-7, is DAGVTQSPTHLIKTRGQQVTLRCSPISGHKSVSWYQQVLGQGPQFIFQYYEKEERGRGNFPDRFSARQFPNYSSELNVNALLLGDSALYLCASSLGDNYDYEQYFGPGTRLTVT.

The rearrangement joins TRBV12-3 or TRBV12-4 to TRBJ1-1; no definite D call. V was cut by 3 bases and J by 1 base, with 6 bases left in between. The CDR3 covers 13 residues. In DNA form, the CDR3 reads TGTGCCAGCAGTTTCAGTCAGAACACTGAAGCTTTCTTT. Translating it yields CASSFSQNTEAFF.

This clone was observed once. The chain has TRBV3-1 (or the pseudogene TRBV3-2) and TRBJ2-7; tentatively, D is TRBD1 (6 bases). The CDR3 consists of 13 residues. Germline-derived CDR1 and CDR2 are LGHDT and YNNKEL (reference sequence). Trimming removed 5 bases from V and 3 bases from J, with 11 bases in between. For the CDR3, the DNA is TGTGCCAGCAGCTACCGGGACAACTACGAGCAGTACTTC. Protein: CASSYRDNYEQYF.

V is TRBV4-1 and J is TRBJ1-1; D gene uncertain. CDR3 size: 15 residues. Looked up from germline, CDR1 is MGHRA and CDR2 is YSYEKL. Trimming left V 0 bases short and J 0 bases short, with 8 bases between. DNA for the CDR3: TGCGCCAGCAGCCAAGAAAGTTCAGTGAACACTGAAGCTTTCTTT. Its protein is CASSQESSVNTEAFF.

This sequence joins TRBV29-1 and TRBJ1-2, with D unclear. The CDR3 runs 13 residues. Germline loops: CDR1 SQVTM, CDR2 ANQGSEA. The germline V and J ends were trimmed by 5 bases and 2 bases, with 12 bases remaining between them. CDR3 protein: CSVLGRLNYGYTF. CDR3 sequence (DNA): TGCAGCGTTCTAGGGAGGTTGAACTATGGCTACACCTTC.

The chain combines TRBV2 with TRBJ1-3, with 7 positions matching TRBD1. This CDR3 is built from 13 residues. J was trimmed by 3 bases and V by 6 bases; bases with no gene match: 2. The germline CDR1 and CDR2 sequences are SNHLY and FYNNEI. The CDR3 bases are TGTGCCAGCAGGTACAGGGGTGGAAACACCATATATTTT. Encoded protein: CASRYRGGNTIYF.

The V call is TRBV2, the J call TRBJ1-1, with D perhaps TRBD1 (5 bases). Germline CDR1 and CDR2: SNHLY and FYNNEI. This CDR3 is 13 amino acids long. The V and J ends lost 8 bases and 1 base respectively, with 11 bases between them. This CDR3 reads CASGGTGNTEAFF. CDR3 coding DNA: TGTGCCAGCGGAGGGACGGGGAACACTGAAGCTTTCTTT. Complete variable domain (other parts from reference TRBV2 and TRBJ1-1): EPEVTQTPSHQVTQMGQEVILRCVPISNHLYFYWYRQILGQKVEFLVSFYNNEISEKSEIFDDQFSVERPDGSNFTLKIRSTKLEDSAMYFCASGGTGNTEAFFGQGTRLTVV.

The V gene is TRBV7-6, the J gene TRBJ1-5, with D possibly matching TRBD1 (6 bases). The CDR3 sequence is 15 residues long. Per germline, CDR1 SGHVS and CDR2 FNYEAQ. V lost 1 base, J lost 6 bases, and 13 bases lay in between. CDR3 in DNA: TGTGCCAGCAGCTTAGAGACAGGCTTGGGTCAGCCCCAGCATTTT. It translates to CASSLETGLGQPQHF.

J is TRBJ1-5 and V is TRBV18; D not certain. There are 14 residues in the CDR3. Trimming removed 3 bases at V and 5 bases at J, with 11 bases between. Germline CDR1 reads KGHSH; CDR2 reads LQKENI. The CDR3 loop is CASSPVAGDQPQHF. The DNA of the CDR3 is TGTGCCAGCTCACCGGTCGCGGGCGATCAGCCCCAGCATTTT.

V and J are TRBV6-1 and TRBJ1-4; D unresolved. The CDR3 extends over 15 amino acids. V was shortened by 2 bases and J by 8 bases, with 15 bases between the two germline ends. Germline V gene data show CDR1 as MNHNS and CDR2 as SASEGT. CDR3 nucleotide sequence: TGTGCCAGCAGTGAAATTCACCCGCAAAGCGAAAAACTGTTTTTT. Translation: CASSEIHPQSEKLFF.

Written as DNA, the CDR3 is TGTGCCAGCAGTCCCCCCCTGACTACTAATGAAAAACTGTTTTTT. Protein: CASSPPLTTNEKLFF. The chain is built from TRBV28 and TRBJ1-4, with D unresolved. Trimming pared 5 bases from V and 2 bases from J, leaving 12 bases between. The length of the CDR3 is 15 residues. Germline V gene lookup returns CDR1 MDHEN and CDR2 SYDVKM.

The J gene is TRBJ2-3, the V gene TRBV6-5; the match to TRBD1 covers 8 bases. CDR1 is MNHEY and CDR2 is SVGAGI in the germline V gene. The CDR3 is 15 amino acids. Trimming removed 4 bases from V and 5 bases from J; junction bases left unmatched: 8. CDR3: CASSSLGQGIDTQYF. As DNA, the CDR3 is TGTGCCAGCAGTTCTTTAGGACAGGGAATAGATACGCAGTATTTT.

This chain connects TRBV19 to TRBJ1-1; D possibly corresponds to TRBD1 (6 bases). Germline assignment: CDR1 LNHDA and CDR2 SQIVND (reference sequence). The CDR3 has 16 residues. V lost 7 bases, J lost 0 bases, and 18 bases lay in between. The CDR3 DNA is TGTGCCAGTATACGCTCGGACAGCCCGCTGAACACTGAAGCTTTCTTT. This gives the protein CASIRSDSPLNTEAFF. Together with reference TRBV19 and TRBJ1-1, the CDR3 gives the full variable domain: DGGITQSPKYLFRKEGQNVTLSCEQNLNHDAMYWYRQDPGQGLRLIYYSQIVNDFQKGDIAEGYSVSREKKESFPLTVTSAQKNPTAFYLCASIRSDSPLNTEAFFGQGTRLTVV.